These T cell receptor beta chains were read from a single sample in a study of beta chain features in type 1 diabetes. Clones were read by immunoSEQ multiplex PCR, and TCRdb kept only the in-frame ones, dropping some. This table has 300,000 to 400,000 clones, approximately 10% appearing once. What was sequenced was central memory CD4+ T cells from blood. Receptors were obtained from a man between 25 and 39 years old with type 1 diabetes. The CDR3 runs from the conserved cysteine through the conserved F or W. Fields, in order: clone size, D gene, J gene, V gene, CDR3 protein, CDR3 DNA. The D gene is left open where the match is weak. Rows may omit the clone size; those that give it use once, few, many or a size class.

clone_size: many; d_call: .; j_call: TRBJ2-2; v_call: TRBV5-1; cdr3_aa: CASSLEQGILFF; cdr3_nt: TGCGCCAGCAGCTTGGAACAGGGAATACTGTTTTTT
clone_size: few; d_call: TRBD1; j_call: TRBJ1-1; v_call: TRBV28; cdr3_aa: CASSLTGADAQKAFF; cdr3_nt: TGTGCCAGCAGTTTAACAGGGGCCGACGCCCAGAAGGCTTTCTTT
clone_size: few; d_call: .; j_call: TRBJ2-4; v_call: TRBV19; cdr3_aa: CASSLQEARGIQYF; cdr3_nt: TGTGCCAGTAGTCTTCAAGAAGCACGTGGGATTCAGTACTTC
clone_size: .; d_call: TRBD1; j_call: TRBJ1-2; v_call: TRBV20-1; cdr3_aa: CSQQGNYGYTF; cdr3_nt: TGCAGTCAACAGGGGAACTATGGCTACACCTTC
clone_size: few; d_call: .; j_call: TRBJ1-3; v_call: TRBV19; cdr3_aa: CASSLRSSGNTIYF; cdr3_nt: TGTGCCAGTAGTCTTCGTAGCTCTGGAAACACCATATATTTT
clone_size: .; d_call: TRBD1; j_call: TRBJ1-2; v_call: TRBV7-8; cdr3_aa: CASSLAQGYGYTF; cdr3_nt: TGTGCCAGCAGCTTAGCACAGGGGTATGGCTACACCTTC
clone_size: .; d_call: .; j_call: TRBJ2-5; v_call: TRBV5-4; cdr3_aa: CASSPPYGESTKETQYF; cdr3_nt: TGTGCCAGCAGCCCCCCGTACGGGGAGTCCACCAAAGAGACCCAGTACTTC
clone_size: few; d_call: .; j_call: TRBJ1-1; v_call: TRBV29-1; cdr3_aa: CSVEATEQTEAFF; cdr3_nt: TGCAGCGTTGAAGCAACTGAACAAACTGAAGCTTTCTTT
clone_size: few; d_call: TRBD1; j_call: TRBJ2-1; v_call: TRBV18; cdr3_aa: CASSKDRALYNEQFF; cdr3_nt: TGTGCCAGCTCAAAGGACAGGGCCCTCTACAATGAGCAGTTCTTC
clone_size: .; d_call: .; j_call: TRBJ2-6; v_call: TRBV27; cdr3_aa: CASSLVGVGANVLTF; cdr3_nt: TGTGCCAGCAGTTTAGTGGGAGTCGGGGCCAACGTCCTGACTTTC
clone_size: few; d_call: TRBD1; j_call: TRBJ1-2; v_call: TRBV7-2; cdr3_aa: CASSLGLQGAVGYTF; cdr3_nt: TGTGCCAGCAGCTTAGGGCTTCAGGGGGCGGTTGGCTACACCTTC
clone_size: .; d_call: .; j_call: TRBJ2-7; v_call: TRBV18; cdr3_aa: CASSPSSWDEQYF; cdr3_nt: TGTGCCAGCTCACCTTCCAGTTGGGACGAGCAGTACTTC
clone_size: .; d_call: TRBD2; j_call: TRBJ2-3; v_call: TRBV5-6; cdr3_aa: CASSQIAGGFTDTQYF; cdr3_nt: TGTGCCAGCAGCCAAATAGCGGGGGGCTTTACAGATACGCAGTATTTT
clone_size: few; d_call: .; j_call: TRBJ2-1; v_call: TRBV5-1; cdr3_aa: CASSANFHQFF; cdr3_nt: TGCGCCAGCAGCGCGAACTTCCATCAGTTCTTC
clone_size: few; d_call: .; j_call: TRBJ1-6; v_call: TRBV7-2; cdr3_aa: CASSLEASHNSPLHF; cdr3_nt: TGTGCCAGCAGCTTAGAGGCAAGCCATAATTCACCCCTCCACTTT
clone_size: .; d_call: .; j_call: TRBJ2-5; v_call: TRBV28; cdr3_aa: CASSLSSLYQETQYF; cdr3_nt: TGTGCCAGCAGTTTAAGTTCTTTGTACCAAGAGACCCAGTACTTC
clone_size: few; d_call: .; j_call: TRBJ1-2; v_call: TRBV7-2; cdr3_aa: CASSSSGLFNYGYTF; cdr3_nt: TGTGCCAGCAGCTCTTCGGGACTGTTTAACTATGGCTACACCTTC
clone_size: .; d_call: .; j_call: TRBJ1-1; v_call: TRBV7-2; cdr3_aa: CASSLGGTTEAFF; cdr3_nt: TGTGCCAGCAGCTTAGGGGGGACCACTGAAGCTTTCTTT